This is a list of T cell receptor beta chains from one sample in a study of vaccination effects on CD4 cells after COVID-19. TCRdb keeps only in-frame clones here, not all; method: immunoSEQ multiplex PCR. The sample records around 66,000 clones, 74% being singletons. For these receptors, no antigen is known. The source was CD4+ T cells from PBMCs cultured without peptide, collected after COVID-19 vaccination. The source is a human donor who received a COVID-19 vaccine. CDR3s leave out the opening cysteine and the closing phenylalanine or tryptophan. The D gene is left open where the match is weak.

d_call	v_call	cdr3_aa
.	TRBV5-8	ASPAGWGGGTTDTQY
.	TRBV5-1	ASSLGQQNEKLF
.	TRBV7-8	ASSLVPEAPNYGYT
.	TRBV18	ASSPYAPTNTGELF
.	TRBV6-5	ASSYIGRGGAGELF
.	TRBV6-6	ASAPRGATKTQY
TRBD1	TRBV7-2	ASTRQGADTQY
.	TRBV5-1	ASSLALSGYNEQF
.	TRBV18	ASSPQLGGRDTEAF
TRBD2	TRBV10-1	ASSESLAGRTDTQY
TRBD1	TRBV28	ASRLVPGGAGFGNTIY
.	TRBV18	ASSPGGGDSPLH
.	TRBV19	ASEPGLQIWPEKLF
.	TRBV18	ASSPGNQPQH
TRBD1	TRBV24-1	ATSDKPGTAQETQY
TRBD1	TRBV18	ASSPYRGRIYNEQF
.	TRBV10-2	ASSQSRQLAYNEAF
.	TRBV19	ASNPRAASNQPQH
.	TRBV4-1	ASSLQDGNSYNEQF
.	TRBV7-2	ASSLFAGNGYT
TRBD1	TRBV2	ASSSGQGANYGYT
TRBD2	TRBV7-3	ASSWTSDLTDTQY
.	TRBV29-1	SLLPGSDTQY
TRBD1	TRBV3-1/TRBV3-2	ASSQVTLQLRGNIWGGYT
.	TRBV6-6	ASTPVRDTIDGYT
.	TRBV21-1	ASSKEGCSRNQPQH
TRBD2	TRBV28	ASTAPGGTGELF
TRBD1	TRBV13	ASSTTGVNYGYT
TRBD2	TRBV5-1	ASSAGTSGGKMNEQF